Described below is a single T cell receptor (beta chain) sequence and its context. The data were taken from a study of blood T cell repertoires in COVID-19. Profiling relied on immunoSEQ multiplex PCR, and the TCRdb table lists in-frame clones only, not all of them. The data show about 170,000 clones, around 78% seen once. CDR1 and CDR2 from the germline V gene are MNHEY and SMNVEV (reference sequence). The CDR3 loop spans 18 amino acids. V shed 1 base, J shed 4 bases, and the junction held 11 bases outside the gene matches. Everyone who took part was roughly 18 to 89 years old, and they came from about two dozen US areas. In assigning cohorts, the study relied on participant-reported clinical history.

The chain uses TRBV27 and TRBJ2-4, with 9 bases fitting TRBD1. The TCR comes from a woman in her forties or fifties who had recovered from COVID-19. The sequenced sample was PBMCs or T cells enriched from blood (not recorded which). The CDR3: CASSLLAGSGTGKNIQYF. CDR3 DNA: TGTGCCAGCAGTTTATTGGCGGGATCCGGGACAGGGAAAAACATTCAGTACTTC.